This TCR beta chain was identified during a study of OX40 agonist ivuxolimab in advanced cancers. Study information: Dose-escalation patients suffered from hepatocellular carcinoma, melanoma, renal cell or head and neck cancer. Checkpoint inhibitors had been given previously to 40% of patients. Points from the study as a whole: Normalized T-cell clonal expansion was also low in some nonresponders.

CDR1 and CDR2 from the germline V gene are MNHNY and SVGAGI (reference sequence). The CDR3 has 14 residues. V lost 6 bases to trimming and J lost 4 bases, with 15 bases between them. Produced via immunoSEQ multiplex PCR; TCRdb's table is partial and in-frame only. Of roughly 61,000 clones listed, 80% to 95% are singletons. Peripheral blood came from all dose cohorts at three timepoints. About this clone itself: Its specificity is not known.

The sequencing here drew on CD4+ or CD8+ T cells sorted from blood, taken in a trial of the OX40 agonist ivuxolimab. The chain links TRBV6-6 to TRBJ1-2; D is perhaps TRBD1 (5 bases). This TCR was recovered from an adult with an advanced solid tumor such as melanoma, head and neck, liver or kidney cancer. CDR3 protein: CASRWGRQSYGYTF. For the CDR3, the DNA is TGTGCCAGCAGATGGGGGAGGCAGAGCTATGGCTACACCTTC.